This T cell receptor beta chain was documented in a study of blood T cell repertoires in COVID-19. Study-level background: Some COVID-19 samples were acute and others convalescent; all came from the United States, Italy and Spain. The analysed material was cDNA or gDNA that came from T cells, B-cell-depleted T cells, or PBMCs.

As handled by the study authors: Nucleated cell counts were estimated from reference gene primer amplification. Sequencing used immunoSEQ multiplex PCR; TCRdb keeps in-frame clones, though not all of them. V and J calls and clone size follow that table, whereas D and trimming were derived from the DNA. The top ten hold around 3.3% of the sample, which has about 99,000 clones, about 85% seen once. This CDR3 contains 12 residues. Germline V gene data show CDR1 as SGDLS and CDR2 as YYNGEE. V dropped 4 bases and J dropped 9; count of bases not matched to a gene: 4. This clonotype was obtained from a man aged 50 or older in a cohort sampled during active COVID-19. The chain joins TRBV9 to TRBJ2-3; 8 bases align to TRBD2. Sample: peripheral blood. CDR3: CASSTRGGTQYF. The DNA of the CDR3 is TGTGCCAGCAGCACCCGGGGGGGGACGCAGTATTTT.